This T cell receptor beta chain comes out of a study of OX40 agonist ivuxolimab in advanced cancers. Generated by immunoSEQ multiplex PCR, the TCRdb table keeps only in-frame clones and is missing some. Among roughly 90,000 clones, roughly nine tenths were seen once, and the ten largest hold more than 8.5%. The sequencing used CD4+ or CD8+ T cells sorted from blood, collected in a trial of the OX40 agonist ivuxolimab. This clonotype was sampled from an adult with an advanced solid tumor such as melanoma, head and neck, liver or kidney cancer.

DNA of the CDR3: TGTGCCAGCAGTTACGGGACCACAGATACGCAGTATTTT. Translated, it gives CASSYGTTDTQYF. The gene calls are TRBV6-6 and TRBJ2-3; D is tentatively TRBD1 or TRBD2 (5 bases each). Germline CDR1 reads MNHNY; CDR2 reads SVGAGI (reference sequence). V lost 2 bases and J lost 2, with 5 bases in between. The CDR3 is 13 amino acids.